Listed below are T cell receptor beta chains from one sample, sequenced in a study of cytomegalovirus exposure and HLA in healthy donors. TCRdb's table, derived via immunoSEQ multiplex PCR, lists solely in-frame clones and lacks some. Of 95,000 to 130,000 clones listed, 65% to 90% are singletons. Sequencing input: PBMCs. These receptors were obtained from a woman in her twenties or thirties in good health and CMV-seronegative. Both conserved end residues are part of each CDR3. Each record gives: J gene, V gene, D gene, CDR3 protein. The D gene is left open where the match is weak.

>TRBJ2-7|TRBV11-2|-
CASSLGRQVPYEQYF
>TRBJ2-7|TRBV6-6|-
CATAGSSYEQYF
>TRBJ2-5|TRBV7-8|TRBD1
CASSLDRGGLETQYF
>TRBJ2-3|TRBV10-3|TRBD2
CAIKGTSVTNLGTDTQYF
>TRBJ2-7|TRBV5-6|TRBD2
CASSFGASGRYEQYF
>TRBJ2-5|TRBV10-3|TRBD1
CAISETLGQGPETQYF
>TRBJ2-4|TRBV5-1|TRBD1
CASSRDRRELNIQYF
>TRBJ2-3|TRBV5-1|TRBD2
CASSTGLAGDGTDTQYF
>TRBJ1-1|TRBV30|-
CALNIGQITEAFF
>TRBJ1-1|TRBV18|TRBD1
CASSPGQGAIGTEAFF
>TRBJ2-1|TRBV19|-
CASSIRGSSLRVGNEQFF
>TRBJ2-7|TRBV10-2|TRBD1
CASARGTELNWSYEQYF
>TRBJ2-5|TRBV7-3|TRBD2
CASSSYGGGIETQYF
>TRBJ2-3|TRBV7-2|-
CASSPDRSSTDTQYF
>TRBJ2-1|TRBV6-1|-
CASSGTTSYNEQFF
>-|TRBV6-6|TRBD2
CASRWLAGGSHEQYF
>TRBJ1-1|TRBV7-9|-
CASSPGGSGNTEAFF
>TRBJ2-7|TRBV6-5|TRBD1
CASRSGQLSYEQYF
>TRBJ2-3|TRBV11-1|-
CASSPLTGTDTQYF
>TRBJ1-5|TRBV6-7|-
CASSYSIRLRDPSQPQHF
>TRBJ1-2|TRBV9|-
CASRRGDLTNYGYTF
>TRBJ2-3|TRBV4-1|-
CASSQGEGTDTQYF
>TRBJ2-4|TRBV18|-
CASSPLAENIQYF
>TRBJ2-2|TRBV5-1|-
CASSYGEGIWTGELFF
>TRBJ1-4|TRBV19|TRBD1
CASSRTGTNEKLFF
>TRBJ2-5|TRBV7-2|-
CASSQDWMGETQYF
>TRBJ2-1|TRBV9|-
CASSPFGFYNEQFF
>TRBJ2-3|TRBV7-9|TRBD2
CSSSPRTSGLVDTQYF
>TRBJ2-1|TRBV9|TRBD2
CASSVFGLAGNEQFF
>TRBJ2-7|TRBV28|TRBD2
CASSLRGGEREQYF
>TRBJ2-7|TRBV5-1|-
CASSGGPDRQHEQYF
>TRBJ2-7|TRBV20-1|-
CSGGSSYEQYF
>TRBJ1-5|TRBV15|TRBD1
CATSTGTGDSNQPQHF
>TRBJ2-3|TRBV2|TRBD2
CASSLAGASDTQYF
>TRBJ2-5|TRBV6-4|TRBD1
CASSDGTGGQETQYF
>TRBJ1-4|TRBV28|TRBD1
CASSQPGQGGPANEKLFF
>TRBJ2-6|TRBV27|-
CASSFLGATGANVLTF
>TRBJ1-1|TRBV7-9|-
CASRLSGGTEAFF
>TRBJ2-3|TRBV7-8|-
CASSLEGGIANEDTDTQYF
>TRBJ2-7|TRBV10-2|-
CASREIFQGYEQYF
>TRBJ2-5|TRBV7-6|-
CASSRVSGEQYF
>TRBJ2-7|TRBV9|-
CASSVGQNSYEQYF
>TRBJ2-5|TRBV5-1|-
CASSLAQETQYF
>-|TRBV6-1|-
CASIGGLWGFEQYF
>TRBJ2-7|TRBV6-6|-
CASSRLGYEQYF
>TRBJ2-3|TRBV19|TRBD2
CASTPRSLAVTDTQYF
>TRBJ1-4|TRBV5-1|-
CASSSGGFEEKLFF
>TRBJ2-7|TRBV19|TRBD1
CASSSITGASSYEQYF
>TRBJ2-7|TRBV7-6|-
CASSSRDWPYEQYF
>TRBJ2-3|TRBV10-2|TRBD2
CASSRTLAASTDTQYF
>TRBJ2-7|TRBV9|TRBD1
CASSVGDSTYEQYF
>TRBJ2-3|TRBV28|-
CASRPRQLATDTQYF
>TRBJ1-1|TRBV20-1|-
CSAYLNTEAFF
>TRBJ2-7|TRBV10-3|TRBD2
CAISRLAGIYEQYF
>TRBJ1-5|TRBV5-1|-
CASSPLGDSNQPQHF
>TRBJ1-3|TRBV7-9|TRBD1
CASSLRGTAFELSGNTIYF
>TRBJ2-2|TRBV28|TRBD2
CASSTSGRTNTGELFF